A single sample is the source of the 29 T cell receptor beta chains below, sequenced in a study of Ad26.COV2.S vaccination and SARS-CoV-2 variants. Sequencing was performed with immunoSEQ multiplex PCR; in TCRdb, only in-frame clones are kept and a portion is missing. This repertoire shows some 340,000 clones, 85% found once; its top ten account for 2% to 2.5%. Treatment given: roughly 18 received Ad26.COV2.S at low or high dose, single or two shots; about 5 received placebo; per-sample allocation not given. Collection of samples fell on day 63 after the first vaccine or placebo injection. The sequencing used peripheral blood, collected in a trial of Ad26.COV2.S vaccine versus placebo. The receptors stem from a person aged 18-65 years who received the Ad26.COV2.S COVID-19 vaccine or a placebo.

In this sample, this clone turned up once. This chain connects TRBV9 to TRBJ1-1; tentative D call: TRBD1 (6 bases). V lost 4 bases and J lost 2, with 9 bases in between. This CDR3 contains 13 residues. Germline lookup yields CDR1 SGDLS and CDR2 YYNGEE. CDR3 coding DNA: TGTGCCAGCAGCAGGGACATTAACACTGAAGCTTTCTTT. It yields the protein CASSRDINTEAFF.

V gene TRBV19 combines with J gene TRBJ1-6; D is perhaps TRBD1 (6 bases). The V gene lost 3 bases and the J gene lost 5 bases, with 23 bases spanning the gap. The CDR3 length is 19 residues. In germline, CDR1 is LNHDA, CDR2 SQIVND (reference sequence). CDR3 protein: CASSIGIVGDILHNSPLHF. CDR3 coding DNA: TGTGCCAGTAGTATTGGAATTGTCGGGGACATTCTGCATAATTCACCCCTCCACTTT.

V usage is TRBV7-6 and J usage is TRBJ1-1; D gene ambiguous. The V gene's germline CDR1 is SGHVS and CDR2 FNYEAQ. V was pared by 3 bases and J by 4 bases, with 9 bases between. This CDR3 comprises 13 residues. For the CDR3, the DNA is TGTGCCAGCAGCTTGAGGGTTAGCACTGAAGCTTTCTTT. This encodes CASSLRVSTEAFF.

The chain couples TRBV18 to TRBJ1-4; no clear D. The CDR3 sequence is 14 residues long. V was cut by 3 bases and J by 8 bases, with 13 bases left in between. CDR1 and CDR2 from the germline V gene are KGHSH and LQKENI. CDR3 sequence: CASSPLAAAEKLFF. CDR3 DNA: TGTGCCAGCTCACCCCTTGCCGCGGCGGAAAAACTGTTTTTT. Full variable domain (outside the CDR3, taken from reference TRBV18 and TRBJ1-4): NAGVMQNPRHLVRRRGQEARLRCSPMKGHSHVYWYRQLPEEGLKFMVYLQKENIIDESGMPKERFSAEFPKEGPSILRIQQVVRGDSAAYFCASSPLAAAEKLFFGSGTQLSVL.

The chain uses TRBV10-3 and TRBJ2-7; D remains unclear. The V and J ends lost 3 bases and 3 bases respectively, with 12 bases between them. Germline values: CDR1 ENHRY, CDR2 SYGVKD. The CDR3 length is 14 residues. The CDR3 coding sequence is TGTGCCATCAGTGATAAGGGCCCCGGCTACGAGCAGTACTTC. Amino acid sequence: CAISDKGPGYEQYF.

This rearrangement joins TRBV5-1 to TRBJ2-3; 9 bases are a match to TRBD1. This CDR3 is built from 14 residues. CDR1 SGHRS and CDR2 YFSETQ come from the germline V gene. With 5 bases clipped from V and 5 bases from J, the junction kept 6 bases outside the gene matches. The chain's CDR3 is CASSQGQGRDTQYF. In DNA form, the CDR3 reads TGCGCCAGCAGTCAGGGACAGGGTAGAGATACGCAGTATTTT.

This chain uses TRBV9 with TRBJ2-2, with 7 bases fitting TRBD2. The CDR3 spans 15 residues. Germline V gene sequence: CDR1 SGDLS, CDR2 YYNGEE. The V and J ends lost 1 base and 5 bases, in that order; junction bases with no gene match: 5. CDR3 sequence reads: CASSVFGGKTGELFF. CDR3 bases: TGTGCCAGCAGCGTATTCGGGGGGAAGACCGGGGAGCTGTTTTTT.

The chain recombines TRBV28 with TRBJ1-6; no firm D call. CDR3 length: 16 amino acids. Trimming took 6 bases from V and 0 from J, leaving 12 bases between them. Germline CDR1 is MDHEN and CDR2 is SYDVKM. CDR3 sequence reads: CASRPPASSYNSPLHF. Written as DNA, the CDR3 is TGTGCCAGCAGGCCCCCCGCGAGCTCCTATAATTCACCCCTCCACTTT.

In this sample, this clone turned up a few times. The chain is built from TRBV2 and TRBJ1-1; no definite D call. The germline V gene encodes CDR1 SNHLY and CDR2 FYNNEI. The CDR3 is made up of 14 amino acids. Trimming removed 5 bases from V and 1 base from J, with 11 bases in between. This CDR3 is CASSFYAPNTEAFF. The CDR3 DNA follows: TGTGCCAGCAGTTTTTACGCCCCGAACACTGAAGCTTTCTTT. Looking up the rest from reference TRBV2 and TRBJ1-1 gives the full variable domain: EPEVTQTPSHQVTQMGQEVILRCVPISNHLYFYWYRQILGQKVEFLVSFYNNEISEKSEIFDDQFSVERPDGSNFTLKIRSTKLEDSAMYFCASSFYAPNTEAFFGQGTRLTVV.

The chain carries TRBV2 and TRBJ2-7; D unclear. CDR3 size: 13 residues. Germline assignment: CDR1 SNHLY and CDR2 FYNNEI. The ends were cut back, 6 bases at V and 1 base at J, with 10 bases in the middle. CDR3 sequence reads: CASSPAPSYEQYF. In DNA form, the CDR3 reads TGTGCCAGCAGCCCGGCACCATCCTACGAGCAGTACTTC.

This chain joins TRBV6-5 and TRBJ2-1, with TRBD2 matching over 12 bases. V trimming: 6 bases; J trimming: 10 bases; junction bases outside the gene matches: 10. The CDR3 totals 15 residues. CDR1 is MNHEY, CDR2 SVGAGI, per germline. The chain's CDR3 is CASSRGLAGGREQFF. The DNA for the CDR3 is TGTGCCAGCAGCAGGGGACTAGCGGGCGGGAGGGAGCAGTTCTTC.

The genes are TRBV2 and TRBJ1-5; TRBD1 might be the D (5 bases). The CDR3 contains 16 residues. Germline V gene data show CDR1 as SNHLY and CDR2 as FYNNEI. The germline V and J ends were trimmed by 4 bases and 0 bases, with 13 bases remaining between them. The CDR3 DNA is TGTGCCAGCAGTGCTGGGGGTGCCGATAGCAATCAGCCCCAGCATTTT. It is translated as CASSAGGADSNQPQHF.

The gene calls are TRBV7-6 and TRBJ1-1; 10 bases line up with TRBD1. V lost 5 bases to trimming and J lost 1 base; unmatched junction nucleotides: 7. Germline V lookup: CDR1 SGHVS, CDR2 FNYEAQ. The CDR3 runs 16 residues. CDR3 in DNA: TGTGCCAGCAGCCTCGGGACAGGGGTTCGGAACACTGAAGCTTTCTTT. Protein sequence: CASSLGTGVRNTEAFF.

The chain employs TRBV28 and TRBJ1-1; D not resolved. V lost 0 bases, J lost 1 base, and 12 bases lay in between. Germline-derived CDR1 and CDR2 are MDHEN and SYDVKM. The CDR3 totals 16 residues. Written as DNA, the CDR3 is TGTGCCAGCAGTTTATGGAAAGGAGGGAGGAACACTGAAGCTTTCTTT. Translated, it gives CASSLWKGGRNTEAFF. Full variable domain (rest looked up from reference TRBV28 and TRBJ1-1): DVKVTQSSRYLVKRTGEKVFLECVQDMDHENMFWYRQDPGLGLRLIYFSYDVKMKEKGDIPEGYSVSREKKERFSLILESASTNQTSMYLCASSLWKGGRNTEAFFGQGTRLTVV.

On this clone: Within the sample, other DNA sequences also encode this same CDR3. V usage is TRBV5-1 and J usage is TRBJ2-7; D uncertain. Germline lookup yields CDR1 SGHRS and CDR2 YFSETQ. The V end was cut by 0 bases, the J end by 1 base, with 8 bases between. The CDR3 has 14 amino acids. This CDR3 is CASSLGGGSYEQYF. DNA for the CDR3: TGCGCCAGCAGCTTGGGGGGTGGGTCCTACGAGCAGTACTTC.

This chain connects TRBV6-2 or TRBV6-3 to TRBJ2-3; D unresolved. The CDR3 sequence is 12 residues long. V was shortened by 0 bases and J by 5 bases, with 3 bases between the two germline ends. From germline, CDR1 is MNHEY and CDR2 SVGEGT. Here the CDR3 reads CASSYSRDTQYF. In nucleotides, the CDR3 is TGTGCCAGCAGTTACTCGAGAGATACGCAGTATTTT.

V and J are TRBV4-1 and TRBJ1-1; D call uncertain. Germline V lookup: CDR1 MGHRA, CDR2 YSYEKL. CDR3 size: 12 residues. V shed 0 bases and J shed 8 bases, with 7 bases lying between them. CDR3 loop: CASSQDPGEAFF. CDR3 coding DNA: TGCGCCAGCAGCCAAGATCCGGGGGAAGCTTTCTTT.

This clone was observed at least ten times. The V call is TRBV10-3, the J call TRBJ1-3; D call uncertain. The germline gives CDR1 ENHRY, CDR2 SYGVKD. CDR3 length equals 12 residues. The V and J ends lost 8 bases and 4 bases respectively, with 9 bases between them. DNA of the CDR3: TGTGCCATCGTAGGAAGGGGAAACACCATATATTTT. Translating it yields CAIVGRGNTIYF.

This clone was counted between two and nine times. J is TRBJ2-7 and V is TRBV5-4; D is ambiguous. V was pared by 0 bases and J by 3 bases, with 13 bases between. CDR1 and CDR2 (germline): SGHNT, YYREEE (reference sequence). The CDR3 consists of 15 residues. The CDR3 reads CASSLGTSPVYEQYF. In nucleotides, the CDR3 is TGTGCCAGCAGCTTGGGTACCAGCCCAGTCTACGAGCAGTACTTC. Full variable domain (remainder filled in from reference TRBV5-4 and TRBJ2-7): ETGVTQSPTHLIKTRGQQVTLRCSSQSGHNTVSWYQQALGQGPQFIFQYYREEENGRGNFPPRFSGLQFPNYSSELNVNALELDDSALYLCASSLGTSPVYEQYFGPGTRLTVT.

This chain uses TRBV19 with TRBJ1-6; D unclear. CDR1 LNHDA and CDR2 SQIVND come from the germline V gene (reference sequence). CDR3 length: 17 residues. V lost 3 bases, J lost 2 bases, and 14 bases lay in between. CDR3 amino acids: CASSIDNLGTYNSPLHF. In nucleotides, the CDR3 is TGTGCCAGTAGTATTGACAATCTTGGCACCTATAATTCACCCCTCCACTTT.

The chain employs TRBV13 and TRBJ1-4; 7 bases are shared with TRBD1. The length of the CDR3 is 16 residues. From germline, CDR1 is PRHDT and CDR2 FYEKMQ (reference sequence). V trimming: 4 bases; J trimming: 4 bases; junction bases outside the gene matches: 9. This chain's CDR3 is CASSSLGTAHNEKLFF. The CDR3 DNA is TGTGCCAGCAGCTCCTTAGGGACAGCCCATAATGAAAAACTGTTTTTT.

The V call is TRBV6-2 or TRBV6-3, the J call TRBJ2-6, with 8 bases matching TRBD1. The CDR3 covers 19 residues. J gave up 0 bases and V 2 bases, and 9 bases lay outside the gene matches. CDR1 is MNHEY and CDR2 is SVGEGT in the germline V gene. CDR3 nucleotides: TGTGCCAGCAGTTACGCCACCGGGACAGGATTCTCTGGGGCCAACGTCCTGACTTTC. Residues: CASSYATGTGFSGANVLTF.

The V call is TRBV5-4, the J call TRBJ2-7, with 10 nucleotides matching TRBD1. Germline lookup yields CDR1 SGHNT and CDR2 YYREEE (reference sequence). After removal of 2 bases from V and 6 bases from J, the junction contained 8 bases not matched to a gene. The CDR3 sequence is 15 residues long. CDR3 residues: CASSLAGQGILEQYF. The CDR3 region has the DNA TGTGCCAGCAGCTTAGCGGGACAGGGGATCCTCGAGCAGTACTTC. The full variable domain, with the rest looked up from reference TRBV5-4 and TRBJ2-7, is ETGVTQSPTHLIKTRGQQVTLRCSSQSGHNTVSWYQQALGQGPQFIFQYYREEENGRGNFPPRFSGLQFPNYSSELNVNALELDDSALYLCASSLAGQGILEQYFGPGTRLTVT.

This chain connects TRBV11-2 to TRBJ1-2, with D perhaps matching TRBD1 (5 bases). Trimming shortened V by 3 bases and J by 7 bases, and 15 bases separated the two germline ends. CDR1 and CDR2 (germline): SGHAT, FQNNGV. There are 14 residues in the CDR3. Written as DNA, the CDR3 is TGTGCCAGCAGCTTTTTCAGGGAGAGGGGTGGCTACACCTTC. It encodes CASSFFRERGGYTF.

V is TRBV19 and J is TRBJ1-2, with D tentatively TRBD1 (6 bases). V shed 2 bases and J shed 4 bases, with 17 bases lying between them. The germline V gene encodes CDR1 LNHDA and CDR2 SQIVND (reference sequence). The CDR3 contains 16 residues. CDR3 sequence: CASSITGTVSAYGYTF. The CDR3 region has the DNA TGTGCCAGTAGTATAACAGGGACTGTTTCGGCCTATGGCTACACCTTC.

This clone was seen a handful of times. The J gene is TRBJ1-2, the V gene TRBV9; 9 bases match TRBD1. From germline, CDR1 is SGDLS and CDR2 YYNGEE. The junction had 5 bases not matched to a gene; V was cut back by 4 bases and J by 1 base. This CDR3 spans 15 amino acids. The CDR3 protein is CASSMRDRVNYGYTF. The CDR3 nucleotides are TGTGCCAGCAGCATGAGGGACAGGGTTAACTATGGCTACACCTTC.

The J gene is TRBJ2-3, the V gene TRBV5-1; D is unresolved. CDR1 and CDR2 (germline): SGHRS, YFSETQ. V dropped 3 bases and J dropped 0 bases, with 2 bases sitting between them. The CDR3 is 12 amino acids. CDR3 coding DNA: TGCGCCAGCAGCTACAGCACAGATACGCAGTATTTT. Its translation is CASSYSTDTQYF.

CDR3 coding DNA: TGTGCCAGCAGCCCGACCGGGGGGGCGGGCGCAGATACGCAGTATTTT. Protein sequence: CASSPTGGAGADTQYF. This chain uses TRBV7-3 with TRBJ2-3, with 8 bases matching TRBD2. With V trimmed by 5 bases and J by 4 bases, 11 bases remained unmatched. Germline V CDR1 and CDR2: SGHTA, FQGTGA. The CDR3 is 16 amino acids.

CDR3 amino acids: CASSLDTSTDTQYF. CDR3 nucleotides: TGTGCCAGCAGTCTGGACACCAGCACAGATACGCAGTATTTT. The V gene is TRBV27, the J gene TRBJ2-3; D perhaps matches TRBD1 (5 bases). The CDR3 is 14 residues long. Trimming removed 5 bases at V and 0 bases at J, with 9 bases between. Germline V lookup: CDR1 MNHEY, CDR2 SMNVEV (reference sequence).